This TCR beta chain was captured by sequencing in a study of glioma-infiltrating T cells (dated by TCRdb to about 2016). Regarding the complete study: The low-grade gliomas were WHO grade II oligodendrogliomas or astrocytomas, while the glioblastomas were WHO grade IV tumors sampled at initial diagnosis rather than at recurrent diagnosis. Dexamethasone was administered to glioma patients for six or fewer days before surgery. Blood libraries targeted roughly 4.5- to 10-fold sequencing coverage of about a million peripheral T cells. Sequencing of TCR alpha- and beta-chain repertoires was performed on glioma tissue, on non-neoplastic brain tissue, and on matched peripheral blood mononuclear cells. To measure how far tissue and blood T-cell populations diverged, each tissue-infiltrating repertoire was compared against the peripheral blood repertoire of the same patient. The paired cohort was made up of three low-grade glioma patients, several primary glioblastoma patients and three non-glioma patients who contributed non-neoplastic brain tissue.

The germline V gene (reference sequence) yields MNHEY for CDR1 and SMNVEV for CDR2. Trimming takes 2 bases from V and 8 bases from J, and the germline ends sit 19 bases apart. Including cysteine and phenylalanine, the CDR3 has 16 amino acids. The retained sequence is limited to the CDR3, 48 bases, with the frame set at the first base. TCR alpha and beta CDR3 regions were amplified with the iRepertoire nested amplicon-rescue multiplex PCR (arm-PCR) platform from RNA. The input for one-step reverse transcription and amplification was roughly 95-450 ng of either tissue mRNA or PBMC total RNA. Following bead purification, Illumina adapters were added by a secondary multiplex PCR, and the libraries were gel-purified between 200 and 400 bp. Libraries carried internal 6-nucleotide barcodes used for demultiplexing. The libraries were sequenced on an Illumina MiSeq using 2x220 or 2x250 nucleotide paired-end reads. From the authors' description of their analysis: Paired reads were merged with FLASH 1.2.11 and aligned to the GRCh37 human genome with BWA-MEM before extracting TRA and TRB reads. V and J assignment used an IMGT-derived reference of cassette sequences and CDR3 motifs that included pseudogenes. Reads were translated in three frames, and productive CDR3s were defined as those with a C...FGXG motif and no stop codons. Unique combinations of V-J cassette pair and CDR3 amino acid sequence were defined as clonotypes. Hamming distance filtering was applied to reads, with thresholds set by the sequence error rate of each sample in mapped regions. TCRdb reworked the public reads: Q25 trimming with fastp, MiXCR clone assembly, productive beta chains retained. Identical CDR3 protein sequences are pooled into one entry, listed with their most common genes and DNA. Clone size and V and J calls follow TCRdb, not the original study. Present in this sample are 300,000 to 400,000 distinct CDR3 sequences, about two fifths of which were seen just once. The top ten hold around 12% of the sample.

Surgical brain or tumor specimens were cryofrozen in liquid nitrogen immediately after resection, and peripheral blood cells were collected concurrently. Only a few counts were recorded for this clonotype. Its specific antigen is unknown. Base qualities are not at hand, and no much larger clone is one base apart. Broad study findings and their caveats: Group comparisons rested on small numbers: three non-neoplastic, three low-grade glioma and 7 or 8 glioblastoma patients. Only a very small number of CDR3 sequences turned up in both tissue and blood, a result put down to high CDR3 diversity combined with limited sampling. Patients with low tissue-blood divergence were marked by a signature set of shared blood CDR3 motifs, and this signature set was depleted in highly divergent patients. VJ-independent divergence between tissue and blood was found to be below expectation in non-neoplastic patients but above expectation in all gliomas, particularly low-grade gliomas.

The chain uses TRBV27 and TRBJ2-1; TRBD1 is a possible D gene, resting on 6 matching bases. The sample taken for sequencing was glioma tissue, nonneoplastic brain tissue, or PBMCs (not recorded which). This clonotype was sampled from a human donor with low-grade glioma or glioblastoma, undergoing nonglioma brain surgery, or in good health (not recorded which). The CDR3 protein sequence reads: CASSLESGAFVDEQFF. The DNA is as follows: TGTGCCAGCAGTTTAGAATCAGGGGCCTTCGTGGATGAGCAGTTCTTC.